Listed below are T cell receptor beta chains from one sample, sequenced in a study of T cell changes during pregnancy in multiple sclerosis. The data were produced by immunoSEQ multiplex PCR, yet TCRdb's version contains in-frame clones alone and is incomplete. The repertoire includes 65,000 to 75,000 clones, roughly nine tenths of them detected once, and about 1.5% sits in the top ten. Material: peripheral blood, obtained in the second trimester of pregnancy. The receptors come from a female donor with multiple sclerosis, enrolled in a pregnancy study. CDR3s leave out the opening cysteine and the closing phenylalanine or tryptophan.

J,V,CDR3
TRBJ1-3,TRBV7-9,ASSLEVWGRSGNTIY
TRBJ2-7,TRBV5-6,ASSSGQGTHEQY
TRBJ2-7,TRBV14,ASSPTTYEQY
TRBJ1-4,TRBV6-5,ASSQGGADEKLF
TRBJ1-1,TRBV5-6,ASSLSHPSDNTEAF
TRBJ1-3,TRBV5-1,ASSLAEEPSGNTIY
TRBJ2-5,TRBV5-4,ASSSGGRGSGVETQY
TRBJ1-4,TRBV5-1,ASSPVATNEKLF
TRBJ2-1,TRBV4-1,ASSQAGSAYNEQF
TRBJ2-3,TRBV28,AISSPGTSGTDTQY
TRBJ1-1,TRBV19,ASSIGGSGTEAF
TRBJ1-1,TRBV18,ASSPRTGHVIMNTEAF
TRBJ1-4,TRBV27,ASSLLLSAGSEKLF
TRBJ1-4,TRBV11-2,ASSLYSDRQS
TRBJ1-2,TRBV16,ASSQSTGTGYGYT
TRBJ1-2,TRBV5-6,ASSSYRGVNYGYT
TRBJ1-2,TRBV7-6,ASSHGYARQGLNGYT
TRBJ1-1,TRBV29-1,SVEDPTRMQAF
TRBJ1-2,TRBV6-4,ASSGGENYGYT
TRBJ1-5,TRBV9,ASSAQQGLEPQH
TRBJ2-5,TRBV7-9,ASILAHSQETQY
TRBJ2-7,TRBV7-6,ASVIWDREGHEQY
TRBJ1-4,TRBV7-8,ASSSSFRDSQTRGRKLF
TRBJ1-2,TRBV7-9,ASSGTTYGYT
TRBJ2-2,TRBV18,ASSPPEGQGTGELF
TRBJ2-5,TRBV7-8,ASSRGQQETQY
TRBJ1-2,TRBV5-1,ASSLGPGQGNYGYT
TRBJ1-2,TRBV7-9,ASGVYRDIYGYT
TRBJ2-7,TRBV9,ASSARDSPSYEQY
TRBJ1-2,TRBV6-5,ASRLGQGYYGYT
TRBJ1-5,TRBV19,ASFEQGANSGNQPQH
TRBJ2-2,TRBV2,ASSPDGENTGELF